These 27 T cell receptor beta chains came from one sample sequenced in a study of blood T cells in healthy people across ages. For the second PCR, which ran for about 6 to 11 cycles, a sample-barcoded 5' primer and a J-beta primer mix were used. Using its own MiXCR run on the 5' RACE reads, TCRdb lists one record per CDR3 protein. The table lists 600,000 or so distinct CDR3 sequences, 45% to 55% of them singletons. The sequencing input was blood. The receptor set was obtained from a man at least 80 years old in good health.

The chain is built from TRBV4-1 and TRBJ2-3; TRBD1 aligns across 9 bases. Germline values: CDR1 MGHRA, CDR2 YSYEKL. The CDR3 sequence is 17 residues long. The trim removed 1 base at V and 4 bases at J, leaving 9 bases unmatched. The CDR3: CASSQGTGTGYPDTQYF. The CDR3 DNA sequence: TGCGCCAGCAGCCAAGGTACCGGGACAGGGTATCCAGATACGCAGTATTTT.

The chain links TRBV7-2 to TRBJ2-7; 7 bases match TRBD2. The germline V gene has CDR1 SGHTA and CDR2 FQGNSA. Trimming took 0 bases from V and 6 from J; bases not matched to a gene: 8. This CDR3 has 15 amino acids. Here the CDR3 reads CASSLAPEGLREQYF. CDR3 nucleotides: TGTGCCAGCAGCTTAGCCCCGGAGGGACTACGCGAGCAGTACTTC.

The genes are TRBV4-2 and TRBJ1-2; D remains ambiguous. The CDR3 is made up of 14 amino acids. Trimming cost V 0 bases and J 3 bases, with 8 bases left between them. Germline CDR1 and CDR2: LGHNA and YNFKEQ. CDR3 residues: CASSQEQRDYGYTF. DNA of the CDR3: TGTGCCAGCAGCCAAGAACAAAGGGACTATGGCTACACCTTC.

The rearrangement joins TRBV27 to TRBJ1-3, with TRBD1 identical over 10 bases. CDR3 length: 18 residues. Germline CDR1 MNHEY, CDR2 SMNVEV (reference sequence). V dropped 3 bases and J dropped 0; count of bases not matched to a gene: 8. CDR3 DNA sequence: TGTGCCAGCAGTTTGTACGGGACAGGGGCCCGCTCTGGAAACACCATATATTTT. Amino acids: CASSLYGTGARSGNTIYF.

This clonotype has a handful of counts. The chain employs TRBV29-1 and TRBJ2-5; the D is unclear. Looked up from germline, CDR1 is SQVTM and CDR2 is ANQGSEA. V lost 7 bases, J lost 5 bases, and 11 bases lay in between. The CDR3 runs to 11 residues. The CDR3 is CSAVGMETQYF. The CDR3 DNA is TGCAGCGCGGTAGGGATGGAGACCCAGTACTTC.

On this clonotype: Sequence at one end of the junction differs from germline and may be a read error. CDR3 region: CSAYTKPISGTNVLTF. In DNA, the CDR3 is TGCAGTGCCTACACAAAACCCATCTCTGGGACCAACGTCCTGACTTTC. This chain joins TRBV20-1 and TRBJ2-6; D remains ambiguous. This CDR3 has 16 residues. CDR1 is DFQATT, CDR2 SNEGSKA, per germline (reference sequence).

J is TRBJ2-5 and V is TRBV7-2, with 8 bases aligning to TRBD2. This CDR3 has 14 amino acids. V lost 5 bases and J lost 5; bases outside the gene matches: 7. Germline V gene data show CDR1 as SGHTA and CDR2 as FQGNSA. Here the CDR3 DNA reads TGTGCCAGCAGCCCCGGGACTAGGCTTGAGACCCAGTACTTC. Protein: CASSPGTRLETQYF. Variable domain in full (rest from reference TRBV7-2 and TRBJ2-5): GAGVSQSPSNKVTEKGKDVELRCDPISGHTALYWYRQSLGQGLEFLIYFQGNSAPDKSGLPSDRFSAERTGGSVSTLTIQRTQQEDSAVYLCASSPGTRLETQYFGPGTRLLVL.

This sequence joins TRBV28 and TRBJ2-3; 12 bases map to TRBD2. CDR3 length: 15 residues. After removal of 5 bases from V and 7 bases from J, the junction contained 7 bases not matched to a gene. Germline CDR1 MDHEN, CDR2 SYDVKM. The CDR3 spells CASSPGTSGLYTQYF. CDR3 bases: TGTGCCAGCAGTCCCGGGACTAGCGGGTTGTATACGCAGTATTTT.

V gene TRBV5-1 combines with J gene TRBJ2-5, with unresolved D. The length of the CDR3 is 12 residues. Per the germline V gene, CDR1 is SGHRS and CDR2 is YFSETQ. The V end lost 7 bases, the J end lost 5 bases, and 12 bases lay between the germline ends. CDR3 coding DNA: TGCGCCAGCGCCCAACAAGGGGAGACCCAGTACTTC. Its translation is CASAQQGETQYF. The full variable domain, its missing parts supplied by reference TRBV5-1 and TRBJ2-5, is KAGVTQTPRYLIKTRGQQVTLSCSPISGHRSVSWYQQTPGQGLQFLFEYFSETQRNKGNFPGRFSGRQFSNSRSEMNVSTLELGDSALYLCASAQQGETQYFGPGTRLLVL.

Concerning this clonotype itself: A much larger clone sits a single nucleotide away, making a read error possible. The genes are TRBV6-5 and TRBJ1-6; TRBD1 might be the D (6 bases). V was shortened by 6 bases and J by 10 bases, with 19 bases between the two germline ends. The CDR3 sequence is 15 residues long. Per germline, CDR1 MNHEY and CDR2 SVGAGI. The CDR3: CASRVGRGGGSPLHF. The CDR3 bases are TGTGCCAGCAGAGTCGGCAGGGGTGGTGGGTCACCCCTCCACTTT.

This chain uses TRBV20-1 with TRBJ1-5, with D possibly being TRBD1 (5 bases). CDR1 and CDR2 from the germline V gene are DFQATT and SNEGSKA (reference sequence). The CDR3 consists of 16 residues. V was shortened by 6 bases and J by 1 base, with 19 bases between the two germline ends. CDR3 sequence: CSAPDIGGVSNQPQHF. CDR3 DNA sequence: TGCAGTGCCCCCGACATTGGGGGGGTGAGCAATCAGCCCCAGCATTTT.

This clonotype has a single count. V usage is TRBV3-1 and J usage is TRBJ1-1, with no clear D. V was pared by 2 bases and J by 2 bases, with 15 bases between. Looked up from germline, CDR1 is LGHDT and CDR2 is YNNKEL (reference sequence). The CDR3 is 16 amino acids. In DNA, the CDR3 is TGTGCCAGCAGCCAATTAGGATGGGGATTTAACACTGAAGCTTTCTTT. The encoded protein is CASSQLGWGFNTEAFF.

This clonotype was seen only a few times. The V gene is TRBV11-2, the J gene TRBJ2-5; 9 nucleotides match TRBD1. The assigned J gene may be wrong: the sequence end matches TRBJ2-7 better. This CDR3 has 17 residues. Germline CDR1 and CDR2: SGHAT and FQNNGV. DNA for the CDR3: TGTGCCAGCAGCTCATTCCGGACAGGGGTTCCCAGCCACGAGCAGTACTTC. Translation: CASSSFRTGVPSHEQYF.

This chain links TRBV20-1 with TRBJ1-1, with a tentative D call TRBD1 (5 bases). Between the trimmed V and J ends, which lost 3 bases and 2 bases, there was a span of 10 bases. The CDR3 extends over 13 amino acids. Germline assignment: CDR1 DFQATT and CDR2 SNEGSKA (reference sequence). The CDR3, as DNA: TGCAGTGCTAGGTACGACAGAAACACTGAAGCTTTCTTT. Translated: CSARYDRNTEAFF.

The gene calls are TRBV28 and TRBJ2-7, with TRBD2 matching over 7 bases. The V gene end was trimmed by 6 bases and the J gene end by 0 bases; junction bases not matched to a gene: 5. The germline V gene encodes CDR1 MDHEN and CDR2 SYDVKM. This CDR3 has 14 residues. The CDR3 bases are TGTGCCAGCAGACGGGCGGGAGACTCCTACGAGCAGTACTTC. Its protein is CASRRAGDSYEQYF.

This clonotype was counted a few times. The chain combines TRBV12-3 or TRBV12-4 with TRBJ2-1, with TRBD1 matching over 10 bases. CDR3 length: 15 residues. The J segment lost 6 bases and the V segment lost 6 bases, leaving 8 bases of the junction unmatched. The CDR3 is CASSLRQGAANEQFF. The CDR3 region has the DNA TGTGCCAGCAGCCTCAGACAGGGGGCTGCCAATGAGCAGTTCTTC.

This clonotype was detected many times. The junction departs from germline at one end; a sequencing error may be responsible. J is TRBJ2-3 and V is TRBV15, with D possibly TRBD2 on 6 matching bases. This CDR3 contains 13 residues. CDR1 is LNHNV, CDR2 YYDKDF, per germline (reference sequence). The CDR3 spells CATKTAGTDTQYF. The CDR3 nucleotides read TGTGCCACCAAAACAGCGGGCACGGATACGCAGTATTTT.

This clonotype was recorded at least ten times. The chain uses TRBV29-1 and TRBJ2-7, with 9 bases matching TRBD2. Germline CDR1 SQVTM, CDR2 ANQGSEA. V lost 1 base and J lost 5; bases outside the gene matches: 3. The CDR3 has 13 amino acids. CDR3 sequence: CSVEASGTHEQYF. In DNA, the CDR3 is TGCAGCGTTGAAGCTAGCGGGACCCACGAGCAGTACTTC.

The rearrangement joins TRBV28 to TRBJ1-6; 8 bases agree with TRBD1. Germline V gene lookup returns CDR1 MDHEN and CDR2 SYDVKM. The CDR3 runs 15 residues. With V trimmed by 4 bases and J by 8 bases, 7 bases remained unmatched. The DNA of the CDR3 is TGTGCCAGCAGTTCGGGACAGGACAACCATTCACCCCTCCACTTT. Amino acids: CASSSGQDNHSPLHF.

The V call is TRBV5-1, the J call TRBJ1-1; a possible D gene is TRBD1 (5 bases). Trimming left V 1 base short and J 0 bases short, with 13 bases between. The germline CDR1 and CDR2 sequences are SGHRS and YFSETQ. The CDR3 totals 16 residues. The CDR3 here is CASSLTGAPLNTEAFF. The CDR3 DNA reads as TGCGCCAGCAGCTTGACCGGGGCGCCCTTGAACACTGAAGCTTTCTTT. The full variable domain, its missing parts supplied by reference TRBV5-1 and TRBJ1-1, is KAGVTQTPRYLIKTRGQQVTLSCSPISGHRSVSWYQQTPGQGLQFLFEYFSETQRNKGNFPGRFSGRQFSNSRSEMNVSTLELGDSALYLCASSLTGAPLNTEAFFGQGTRLTVV.

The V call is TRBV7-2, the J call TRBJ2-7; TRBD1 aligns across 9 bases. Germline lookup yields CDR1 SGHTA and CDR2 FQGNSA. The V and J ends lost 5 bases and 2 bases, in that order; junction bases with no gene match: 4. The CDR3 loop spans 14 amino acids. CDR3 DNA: TGTGCCAGCAGCGCGGACAGGGGACCCTACGAGCAGTACTTC. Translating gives CASSADRGPYEQYF.

CDR3 in amino acids: CASSQGLAGIPETQFF. The CDR3 nucleotides read TGTGCCAGCAGCCAGGGACTAGCGGGGATTCCAGAGACCCAGTTCTTC. The rearrangement uses TRBV7-9 and TRBJ2-5; TRBD2 matches at 13 bases. The DNA end is a closer match to TRBJ2-1, so the J assignment may be wrong. The CDR3 is 16 amino acids. Germline CDR1 SEHNR, CDR2 FQNEAQ (reference sequence).

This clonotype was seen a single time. CDR3 region: CASSPAGSGTGELFF. The DNA for the CDR3 is TGTGCCAGCAGTCCCGCGGGGTCAGGCACCGGGGAGCTGTTTTTT. The V and J genes are TRBV12-3 or TRBV12-4 and TRBJ2-2; TRBD2 might be the D (6 bases). This CDR3 is 15 amino acids long. Trimming removed 5 bases from V and 4 bases from J, with 14 bases in between.

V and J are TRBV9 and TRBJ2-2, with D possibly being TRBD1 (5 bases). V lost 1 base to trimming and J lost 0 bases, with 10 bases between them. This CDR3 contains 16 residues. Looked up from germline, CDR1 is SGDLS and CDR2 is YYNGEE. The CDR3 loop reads CASSVQTDANTGELFF. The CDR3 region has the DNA TGTGCCAGCAGCGTACAGACAGACGCGAACACCGGGGAGCTGTTTTTT.

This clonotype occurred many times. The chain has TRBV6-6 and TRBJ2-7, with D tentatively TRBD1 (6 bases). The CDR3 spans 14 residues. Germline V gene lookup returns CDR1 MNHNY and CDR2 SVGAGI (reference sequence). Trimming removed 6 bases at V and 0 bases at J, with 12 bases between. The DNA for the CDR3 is TGTGCCAGCAGGATAGACAGGAGCTCCTACGAGCAGTACTTC. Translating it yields CASRIDRSSYEQYF.

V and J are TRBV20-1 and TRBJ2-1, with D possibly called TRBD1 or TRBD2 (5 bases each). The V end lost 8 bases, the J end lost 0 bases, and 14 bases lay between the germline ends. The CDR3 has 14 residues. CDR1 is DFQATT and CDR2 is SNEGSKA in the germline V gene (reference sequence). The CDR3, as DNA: TGCAGTACCCTACGGGACGCCTCCTACAATGAGCAGTTCTTC. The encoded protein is CSTLRDASYNEQFF.

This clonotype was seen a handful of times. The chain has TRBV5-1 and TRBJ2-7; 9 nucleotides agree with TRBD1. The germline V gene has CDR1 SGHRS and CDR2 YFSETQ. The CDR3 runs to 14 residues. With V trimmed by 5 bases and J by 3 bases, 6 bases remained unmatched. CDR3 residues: CASRFGTGIYEQYF. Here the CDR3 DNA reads TGCGCCAGCAGATTCGGGACAGGGATCTACGAGCAGTACTTC.